The 15 T cell receptor beta chains in this list originate from one sample, sequenced in a study of blood T cell repertoires in COVID-19. The method was immunoSEQ multiplex PCR; TCRdb's version includes in-frame clones alone and lacks a portion of them. The profile covers tens of thousands of clones, with more than 65% appearing a single time and roughly 3.1% taken by the ten largest. What was sequenced was peripheral blood. The receptors stem from a man in his 70s with COVID-19, enrolled during active disease.

The chain uses TRBV18 and TRBJ1-1; D remains ambiguous. Trimming removed 3 bases at V and 1 base at J, with 12 bases between. The CDR3 has 15 residues. Germline-derived CDR1 and CDR2 are KGHSH and LQKENI. CDR3 sequence: CASSPPARENTEAFF. DNA for the CDR3: TGTGCCAGCTCACCTCCTGCGAGAGAGAACACTGAAGCTTTCTTT.

Only one count was recorded for this clone. The rearrangement uses TRBV5-6 and TRBJ1-2; 9 bases fit TRBD1. The CDR3 spans 14 residues. Germline CDR1 reads SGHDT; CDR2 reads YYEEEE. The V gene end was trimmed by 5 bases and the J gene end by 5 bases; junction bases not matched to a gene: 7. CDR3 DNA: TGTGCCAGCAGTCGAGACAGGGGGAAATATGGCTACACCTTC. This translates into CASSRDRGKYGYTF.

This clone appeared once. The chain is built from TRBV5-1 and TRBJ1-6; 8 bases line up with TRBD1. CDR1 is SGHRS and CDR2 is YFSETQ in the germline V gene. The CDR3 sequence is 14 residues long. V lost 1 base to trimming and J lost 8 bases; unmatched junction nucleotides: 2. This CDR3 reads CASSLSGGDSPLHF. DNA for the CDR3: TGCGCCAGCAGCTTGTCAGGGGGCGATTCACCCCTCCACTTT.

The CDR3 DNA sequence: TGTGCCAGCAGACGAGAAAGAAAAGATACGCAGTATTTT. Amino acids: CASRRERKDTQYF. V gene TRBV5-5 combines with J gene TRBJ2-3, with D unclear. In germline, CDR1 is SGHKS, CDR2 YYEKEE (reference sequence). V was pared by 5 bases and J by 5 bases, with 12 bases between. The CDR3 loop spans 13 amino acids.

The chain is built from TRBV14 and TRBJ1-2, with D unclear. The V end lost 2 bases, the J end lost 8 bases, and 15 bases lay between the germline ends. Germline values: CDR1 SGHDN, CDR2 FVKESK. The CDR3 runs to 14 residues. CDR3 amino acids: CASSQRGGGYGYTF. For the CDR3, the DNA is TGTGCCAGCAGCCAACGGGGTGGTGGTTACGGCTACACCTTC.

The rearrangement uses TRBV11-2 and TRBJ2-7; TRBD2 matches at 9 bases. The V and J ends lost 5 bases and 3 bases, in that order; junction bases with no gene match: 5. This CDR3 has 14 amino acids. Germline V gives CDR1 SGHAT, CDR2 FQNNGV. CDR3 sequence reads: CASSLTSGGYEQYF. The DNA for the CDR3 is TGTGCCAGCAGCCTGACTAGCGGAGGCTACGAGCAGTACTTC.

This clone was seen more than once but under ten times. The chain links TRBV28 to TRBJ2-1, with TRBD1 as a possible D gene (5 bases). CDR1 is MDHEN, CDR2 SYDVKM, per germline. The CDR3 is 15 residues long. V lost 10 bases and J 0 bases, leaving 16 bases between the germline ends. The CDR3 DNA follows: TGTGCCATCACCCCGACAGCGAGCTCCTACAATGAGCAGTTCTTC. This codes for CAITPTASSYNEQFF.

This rearrangement joins TRBV11-2 to TRBJ1-6; TRBD1 matches at 8 bases. This CDR3 is 15 amino acids long. After removal of 10 bases from V and 0 bases from J, the junction contained 5 bases not matched to a gene. Germline CDR1 SGHAT, CDR2 FQNNGV. CDR3 in amino acids: CATATGGSYNSPLHF. Here the CDR3 DNA reads TGTGCCACCGCAACAGGGGGCTCCTATAATTCACCCCTCCACTTT.

This chain uses TRBV7-2 with TRBJ2-6; D call uncertain. CDR3 length: 16 residues. V lost 4 bases and J lost 0, with 10 bases in between. Germline V gene data show CDR1 as SGHTA and CDR2 as FQGNSA. The CDR3: CASSSTSVSGANVLTF. The CDR3 DNA is TGTGCCAGCAGCTCGACATCCGTCTCTGGGGCCAACGTCCTGACTTTC.

The rearrangement uses TRBV27 and TRBJ2-1; 7 bases are shared with TRBD2. Trimming at V came to 5 bases and at J to 0 bases, leaving 4 bases not matched to a gene. CDR3 length: 15 amino acids. The germline gives CDR1 MNHEY, CDR2 SMNVEV (reference sequence). The CDR3 loop reads CASSLRLASYNEQFF. The CDR3 DNA follows: TGTGCCAGCAGTCTTCGACTAGCCTCCTACAATGAGCAGTTCTTC.

This clone was observed a handful of times. The gene calls are TRBV27 and TRBJ2-7; 10 nucleotides match TRBD2. This CDR3 region has 15 residues. The ends lost 6 bases at V and 6 bases at J; junction bases unmatched: 11. The V gene's germline CDR1 is MNHEY and CDR2 SMNVEV (reference sequence). This CDR3 is CASRPGGSGRTEQYF. Written as DNA, the CDR3 is TGTGCCAGCAGGCCGGGGGGTAGCGGGAGGACCGAGCAGTACTTC.

A single count supports this clone. CDR3 coding DNA: TGTGCCAGCAGCGCACTTAGCGGGAGAGGAGATACGCAGTATTTT. This gives the protein CASSALSGRGDTQYF. The chain links TRBV9 to TRBJ2-3; TRBD2 aligns across 9 bases. V trimming: 3 bases; J trimming: 5 bases; junction bases outside the gene matches: 7. CDR1 and CDR2 from the germline V gene are SGDLS and YYNGEE. The CDR3 spans 15 residues.

This sequence joins TRBV7-9 and TRBJ1-6, with D possibly TRBD1 on 6 matching bases. Trimming shortened V by 3 bases and J by 10 bases, and 13 bases separated the two germline ends. CDR3 size: 14 residues. The germline gives CDR1 SEHNR, CDR2 FQNEAQ (reference sequence). CDR3 sequence reads: CASSFGQLGSPLHF. The CDR3, as DNA: TGTGCCAGCAGCTTCGGACAGTTGGGGTCACCCCTCCACTTT.

This sequence joins TRBV15 and TRBJ1-2; no clear D gene. The CDR3 length is 14 residues. The germline V and J ends were trimmed by 5 bases and 0 bases, with 10 bases remaining between them. Germline V gene lookup returns CDR1 LNHNV and CDR2 YYDKDF (reference sequence). CDR3 protein: CATSPDTSNYGYTF. DNA of the CDR3: TGTGCCACCAGCCCAGATACCTCTAACTATGGCTACACCTTC. Complete variable domain (other parts from reference TRBV15 and TRBJ1-2): DAMVIQNPRYQVTQFGKPVTLSCSQTLNHNVMYWYQQKSSQAPKLLFHYYDKDFNNEADTPDNFQSRRPNTSFCFLDIRSPGLGDTAMYLCATSPDTSNYGYTFGSGTRLTVV.

V is TRBV7-8 and J is TRBJ2-2, with 7 bases identical to TRBD1. CDR1 is SGHVS and CDR2 is FQNEAQ in the germline V gene. The length of the CDR3 is 15 residues. V shed 8 bases and J 4 bases; nucleotides not matched to a gene: 10. The CDR3 DNA reads as TGTGCCAGCTCGTCCTCTTCAGGGGGCACCGGGGAGCTGTTTTTT. It specifies CASSSSSGGTGELFF. Full variable domain (outside the CDR3, taken from reference TRBV7-8 and TRBJ2-2): GAGVSQSPRYKVAKRGQDVALRCDPISGHVSLFWYQQALGQGPEFLTYFQNEAQLDKSGLPSDRFFAERPEGSVSTLKIQRTQQEDSAVYLCASSSSSGGTGELFFGEGSRLTVL.